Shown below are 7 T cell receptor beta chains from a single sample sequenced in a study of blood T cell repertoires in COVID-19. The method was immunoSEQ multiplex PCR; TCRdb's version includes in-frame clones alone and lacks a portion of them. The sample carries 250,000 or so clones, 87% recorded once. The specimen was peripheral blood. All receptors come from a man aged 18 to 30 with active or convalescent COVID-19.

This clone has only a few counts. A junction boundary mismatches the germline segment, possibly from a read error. CDR3 coding DNA: TGTGCCAGCAGCCTAGCCGGGACTTCCATGGAGCTCTTC. This gives the protein CASSLAGTSMELF. The chain uses TRBV7-9 and TRBJ2-1; TRBD2 might be the D (6 bases). Germline values: CDR1 SEHNR, CDR2 FQNEAQ (reference sequence). The CDR3 consists of 13 residues.

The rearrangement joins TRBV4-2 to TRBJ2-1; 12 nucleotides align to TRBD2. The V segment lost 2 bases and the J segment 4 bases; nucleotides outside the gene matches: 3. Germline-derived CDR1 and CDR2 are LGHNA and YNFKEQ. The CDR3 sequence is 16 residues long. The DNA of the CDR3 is TGTGCCAGCAGCCAACCCGGGACTAGCGGGTACAATGAGCAGTTCTTC. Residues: CASSQPGTSGYNEQFF.

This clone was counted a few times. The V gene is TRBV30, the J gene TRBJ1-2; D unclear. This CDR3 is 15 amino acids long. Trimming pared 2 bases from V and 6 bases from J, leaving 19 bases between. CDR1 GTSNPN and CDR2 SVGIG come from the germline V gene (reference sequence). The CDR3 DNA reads TGTGCCTGGAGTTCCCCGGGCTTTATCGGGAATGGCTACACCTTC. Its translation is CAWSSPGFIGNGYTF. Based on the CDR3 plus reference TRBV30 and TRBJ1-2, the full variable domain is SQTIHQWPATLVQPVGSPLSLECTVEGTSNPNLYWYRQAAGRGLQLLFYSVGIGQISSEVPQNLSASRPQDRQFILSSKKLLLSDSGFYLCAWSSPGFIGNGYTFGSGTRLTVV.

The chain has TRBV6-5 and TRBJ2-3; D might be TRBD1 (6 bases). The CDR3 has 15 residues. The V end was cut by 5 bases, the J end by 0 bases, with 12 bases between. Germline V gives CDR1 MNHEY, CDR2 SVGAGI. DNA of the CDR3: TGTGCCAGCAGTCCCGGGACATTTAGCACAGATACGCAGTATTTT. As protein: CASSPGTFSTDTQYF.

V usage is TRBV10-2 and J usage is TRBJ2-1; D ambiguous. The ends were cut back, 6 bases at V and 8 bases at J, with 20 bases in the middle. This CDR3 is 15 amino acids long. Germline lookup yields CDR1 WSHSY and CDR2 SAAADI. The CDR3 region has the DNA TGCGCCAGCAGGAATCTCCGAAAGTTGGGCTATGAGCAGTTCTTC. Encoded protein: CASRNLRKLGYEQFF.

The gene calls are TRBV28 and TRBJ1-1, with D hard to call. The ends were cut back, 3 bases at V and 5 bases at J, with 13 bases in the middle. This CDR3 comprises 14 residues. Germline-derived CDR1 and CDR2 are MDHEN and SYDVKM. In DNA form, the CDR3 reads TGTGCCAGCAGTTTGGAGGGAGGCCGGACTGAAGCTTTCTTT. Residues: CASSLEGGRTEAFF.

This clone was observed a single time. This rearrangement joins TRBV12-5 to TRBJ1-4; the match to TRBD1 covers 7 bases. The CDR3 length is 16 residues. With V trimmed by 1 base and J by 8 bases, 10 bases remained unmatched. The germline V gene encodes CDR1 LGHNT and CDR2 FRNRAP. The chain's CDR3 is CASGLGMEGAGEKLFF. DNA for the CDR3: TGTGCTAGTGGTTTGGGTATGGAGGGGGCGGGAGAAAAACTGTTTTTT.